A selection of T cell receptor beta chains follows, all from one sample in a study of T-cell memory formation after mild COVID-19. Using its own MiXCR run on the 5' RACE reads, TCRdb lists one record per CDR3 protein. The table lists about 100,000 distinct CDR3 sequences, 11% of them singletons. The specimen sequenced was PBMCs or a T cell subset sorted from them (not recorded which). These receptors all come from a man between 18 and 29 years old who had mild COVID-19 (a few samples of this study predate the infection). Cell type and time point are not known. CDR3s include the opening cysteine and the closing phenylalanine or tryptophan. Fields, in order: D gene, clone size, V gene, J gene, CDR3 length, CDR3 DNA, CDR3 protein. A D gene is named only where the DNA matches it firmly. Clone size is shown for a subset of rows, as once, few, many or a class of expanded clone.

D: TRBD2
size: many
V: TRBV5-8
J: TRBJ2-7
length: 15
DNA: TGTGCCAGCAGCAGCTCTAGCGGGGGGTCCTACGAGCAGTACTTC
CDR3: CASSSSSGGSYEQYF

D: TRBD2
size: many
V: TRBV6-5
J: TRBJ2-5
length: 14
DNA: TGTGCCAGCAGTTACAGCGGGGGGGGGGAGACCCAGTACTTC
CDR3: CASSYSGGGETQYF

D: .
size: .
V: TRBV20-1
J: TRBJ2-1
length: 17
DNA: TGCAGTGCTAGAGATTTCCAGGGCCCCACATCCTACAATGAGCAGTTCTTC
CDR3: CSARDFQGPTSYNEQFF

D: TRBD2
size: .
V: TRBV9
J: TRBJ2-7
length: 15
DNA: TGTGCCAGCAGCGTAGCCGGGACTAATACCTACGAGCAGTACTTC
CDR3: CASSVAGTNTYEQYF

D: .
size: .
V: TRBV4-1
J: TRBJ1-2
length: 13
DNA: TGCGCCAGCAGCCGAACAGGGTACTATGGCTACACCTTC
CDR3: CASSRTGYYGYTF

D: .
size: .
V: TRBV24-1
J: TRBJ2-3
length: 14
DNA: TGTGCCACCAGCCTGGGGTGGGGGGCAGATACGCAGTATTTT
CDR3: CATSLGWGADTQYF

D: .
size: many
V: TRBV20-1
J: TRBJ2-1
length: 11
DNA: TGCAGTGCGCAGGTTTACAATGAGCAGTTCTTC
CDR3: CSAQVYNEQFF

D: .
size: many
V: TRBV10-3
J: TRBJ2-5
length: 13
DNA: TGTGCCACCACCAGTAGCGGTGAAGAGACCCAGTACTTC
CDR3: CATTSSGEETQYF

D: .
size: few
V: TRBV27
J: TRBJ2-3
length: 14
DNA: TGTGCCAGCAGAATACTGGGTAGCACAGATACGCAGTATTTT
CDR3: CASRILGSTDTQYF

D: .
size: .
V: TRBV9
J: TRBJ2-1
length: 14
DNA: TGTGCCAGCAGCGTAGTCGGGCTAGCCGATGAGCAGTTCTTC
CDR3: CASSVVGLADEQFF

D: TRBD2
size: few
V: TRBV7-2
J: TRBJ2-5
length: 17
DNA: TGTGCCAGCAGCTTACAGCAAGCGGGGGAACCGCGGGAGACCCAGTACTTC
CDR3: CASSLQQAGEPRETQYF

D: .
size: few
V: TRBV6-5
J: TRBJ2-3
length: 15
DNA: TGTGCCAGCAGTGACAACCAGAGGTGGACAGATACGCAGTATTTT
CDR3: CASSDNQRWTDTQYF

D: .
size: .
V: TRBV7-8
J: TRBJ1-2
length: 14
DNA: TGTGCCAGCAGCTTCGGTCAGGGGCGATATGGCTACACCTTC
CDR3: CASSFGQGRYGYTF

D: .
size: many
V: TRBV27
J: TRBJ1-5
length: 14
DNA: TGTGCCAGCAGTTTATGGTACAGTCGTCAGCCCCAGCATTTT
CDR3: CASSLWYSRQPQHF

D: TRBD1
size: few
V: TRBV5-6
J: TRBJ1-1
length: 14
DNA: TGTGCCAGCAGCTTCGGGACAGGAAACACTGAAGCTTTCTTT
CDR3: CASSFGTGNTEAFF

D: TRBD2
size: many
V: TRBV5-4
J: TRBJ2-1
length: 15
DNA: TGTGCCAGCAGGCGGACTAGCGGAATAAACAATGAGCAGTTCTTC
CDR3: CASRRTSGINNEQFF

D: .
size: few
V: TRBV7-6
J: TRBJ2-3
length: 14
DNA: TGTGCCAGCAGCAGCCGGGAGTTCACAGATACGCAGTATTTT
CDR3: CASSSREFTDTQYF

D: .
size: .
V: TRBV29-1
J: TRBJ2-2
length: 12
DNA: TGCAGCTATTGGGGTGACACCGGGGAGCTGTTTTTT
CDR3: CSYWGDTGELFF

D: .
size: .
V: TRBV27
J: TRBJ1-1
length: 16
DNA: TGTGCCAGCAGTTTAGTAATCCCTTCGGAGAACACTGAAGCTTTCTTT
CDR3: CASSLVIPSENTEAFF

D: .
size: few
V: TRBV12-3/TRBV12-4
J: TRBJ2-1
length: 15
DNA: TGTGCCAGCAGTTACCCTCTTCTGAGGCCCAATGAGCAGTTCTTC
CDR3: CASSYPLLRPNEQFF

D: TRBD1
size: many
V: TRBV7-9
J: TRBJ2-1
length: 16
DNA: TGTGCCAGCAGCCCGTTGACAGGGAATAGTCACAATGAGCAGTTCTTC
CDR3: CASSPLTGNSHNEQFF

D: .
size: many
V: TRBV12-3/TRBV12-4
J: TRBJ2-7
length: 12
DNA: TGTGCCAGCAGTTTAGAGGGGCCCGAGCAGTACTTC
CDR3: CASSLEGPEQYF

D: .
size: few
V: TRBV6-6
J: TRBJ1-1
length: 15
DNA: TGTGCCAGCAGTTATCCCCAAGCAGAAGAAACTGAAGCTTTCTTT
CDR3: CASSYPQAEETEAFF

D: TRBD2
size: few
V: TRBV5-1
J: TRBJ2-1
length: 14
DNA: TGCGCCAGCAGCTGGGGCGGGGGGGCCAATGAGCAGTTCTTC
CDR3: CASSWGGGANEQFF

D: .
size: few
V: TRBV5-6
J: TRBJ1-4
length: 14
DNA: TGTGCCAGCAGCTCGACCACAGAAAATGAAAAACTGTTTTTT
CDR3: CASSSTTENEKLFF

D: .
size: .
V: TRBV12-3/TRBV12-4
J: TRBJ2-1
length: 15
DNA: TGTGCCAGCAGTAACTCCGGGACTCGGAACAATGAGCAGTTCTTC
CDR3: CASSNSGTRNNEQFF

D: .
size: few
V: TRBV4-1
J: TRBJ2-1
length: 13
DNA: TGCGCCAGCAGCCGAGGGGATGACAATGAGCAGTTCTTC
CDR3: CASSRGDDNEQFF

D: .
size: few
V: TRBV7-9
J: TRBJ1-1
length: 14
DNA: TGTGCCAGCAGCCACCGACAGATTAACACTGAAGCTTTCTTT
CDR3: CASSHRQINTEAFF

D: .
size: .
V: TRBV6-1
J: TRBJ2-7
length: 13
DNA: TGTGCCAGCAGTAAGGGGAGCTCCTACGAGCAGTACTTC
CDR3: CASSKGSSYEQYF

D: .
size: many
V: TRBV23-1
J: TRBJ2-3
length: 17
DNA: TGCGCCAGCAGTCAATCCGGGGGCGGGACAGTTACAGATACGCAGTATTTT
CDR3: CASSQSGGGTVTDTQYF